The 5 T cell receptor beta chains in this list originate from one sample, sequenced in a study of Ad26.COV2.S vaccination and SARS-CoV-2 variants. Assay: immunoSEQ multiplex PCR; the TCRdb copy retains only in-frame clones and omits some. The sample lists 200,000 to 250,000 clones; roughly 90% were seen once. Documented treatment: some 20 received Ad26.COV2.S at low or high dose, single or two shots; about 5 received placebo; per-sample allocation not given. Day 63 after the first injection of vaccine or placebo was the sampling time. Source: peripheral blood, taken in a trial of Ad26.COV2.S vaccine versus placebo. The source is a person between 18 and 65 years old who received the Ad26.COV2.S COVID-19 vaccine or a placebo.

DNA of the CDR3: TGTGCCAGCAGCCAAGATCCTCGAAGGTCCTACGAGCAGTACTTC. Translating gives CASSQDPRRSYEQYF. This chain joins TRBV3-1 (or the pseudogene TRBV3-2) and TRBJ2-7; D unclear. Trimming shortened V by 0 bases and J by 1 base, and 10 bases separated the two germline ends. CDR1 is LGHDT and CDR2 is YNNKEL in the germline V gene (reference sequence). The CDR3 is 15 residues long.

J is TRBJ1-6 and V is TRBV6-5; the match to TRBD1 covers 9 bases. CDR1 and CDR2 (germline): MNHEY, SVGAGI. The CDR3 has 14 residues. Trimming removed 6 bases from V and 9 bases from J; junction bases left unmatched: 6. CDR3 sequence (DNA): TGTGCCAGCAGGGTACAGGGGGCTAGTTCACCCCTCCACTTT. Translated: CASRVQGASSPLHF.

The CDR3 DNA is TGTGCCAGCAGTGATATTTTCGGCAGGGAGACCCAGTACTTC. It specifies CASSDIFGRETQYF. This chain uses TRBV2 with TRBJ2-5; D is uncertain. The CDR3 totals 14 residues. The ends were cut back, 3 bases at V and 5 bases at J, with 13 bases in the middle. Germline-derived CDR1 and CDR2 are SNHLY and FYNNEI.

V gene TRBV7-2 combines with J gene TRBJ1-1; 7 bases align to TRBD1. There are 15 residues in the CDR3. Germline values: CDR1 SGHTA, CDR2 FQGNSA. Trimming at V came to 5 bases and at J to 5 bases, leaving 11 bases not matched to a gene. The CDR3 bases are TGTGCCAGCAGCCCCCGACAGGGTTCTGGGACTGAAGCTTTCTTT. It yields the protein CASSPRQGSGTEAFF.

The chain carries TRBV13 and TRBJ2-7; TRBD2 matches 8 bases. There are 17 residues in the CDR3. Germline CDR1 reads PRHDT; CDR2 reads FYEKMQ (reference sequence). V shed 4 bases, J shed 0 bases, and the junction held 11 bases outside the gene matches. Here the CDR3 reads CASSSRSGTRSSYEQYF. In nucleotides, the CDR3 is TGTGCCAGCAGCTCCCGCTCCGGGACTAGGAGCTCCTACGAGCAGTACTTC. The full variable domain, rest sourced from reference TRBV13 and TRBJ2-7, is AAGVIQSPRHLIKEKRETATLKCYPIPRHDTVYWYQQGPGQDPQFLISFYEKMQSDKGSIPDRFSAQQFSDYHSELNMSSLELGDSALYFCASSSRSGTRSSYEQYFGPGTRLTVT.